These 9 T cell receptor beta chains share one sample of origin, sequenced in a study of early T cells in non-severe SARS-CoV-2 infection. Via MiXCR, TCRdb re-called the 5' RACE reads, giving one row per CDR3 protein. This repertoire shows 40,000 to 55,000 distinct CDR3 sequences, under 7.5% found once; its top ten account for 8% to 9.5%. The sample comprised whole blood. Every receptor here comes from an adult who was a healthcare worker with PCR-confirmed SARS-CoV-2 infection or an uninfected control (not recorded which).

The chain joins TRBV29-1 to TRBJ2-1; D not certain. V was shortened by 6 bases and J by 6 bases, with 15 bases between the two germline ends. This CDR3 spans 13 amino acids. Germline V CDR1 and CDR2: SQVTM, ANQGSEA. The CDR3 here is CSVSPWSRNEQFF. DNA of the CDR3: TGCAGCGTGAGCCCCTGGTCCCGCAATGAGCAGTTCTTC.

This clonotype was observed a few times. CDR3 sequence (DNA): TGCGCCAGCCACCCGATGAGGCGGGGACTCTACAATGAGCAGTTCTTC. It codes for CASHPMRRGLYNEQFF. This chain joins TRBV10-2 and TRBJ2-1; D is perhaps TRBD2 (6 bases). CDR3 length: 16 residues. Trimming took off 8 bases at V and 3 bases at J, with 20 bases between the two ends. CDR1 and CDR2 (germline): WSHSY, SAAADI.

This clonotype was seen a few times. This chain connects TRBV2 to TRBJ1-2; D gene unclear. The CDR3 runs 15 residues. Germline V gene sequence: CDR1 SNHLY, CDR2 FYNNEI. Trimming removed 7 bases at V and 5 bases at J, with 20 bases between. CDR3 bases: TGTGCCAGCAAAGTCCAACACCGGCACAAATATGGCTACACCTTC. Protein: CASKVQHRHKYGYTF.

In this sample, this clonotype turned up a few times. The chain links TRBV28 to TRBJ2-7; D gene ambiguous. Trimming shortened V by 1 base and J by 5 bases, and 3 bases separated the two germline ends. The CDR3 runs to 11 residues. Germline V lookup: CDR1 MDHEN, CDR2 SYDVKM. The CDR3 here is CASSLFDEQYF. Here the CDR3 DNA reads TGTGCCAGCAGTTTATTTGACGAGCAGTACTTC.

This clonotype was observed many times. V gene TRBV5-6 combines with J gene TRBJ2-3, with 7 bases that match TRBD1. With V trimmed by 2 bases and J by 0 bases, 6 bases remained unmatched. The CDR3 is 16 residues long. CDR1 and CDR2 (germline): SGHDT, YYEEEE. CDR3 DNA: TGTGCCAGCAGCTTCCCCCGGGACAGAAGCACAGATACGCAGTATTTT. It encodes CASSFPRDRSTDTQYF.

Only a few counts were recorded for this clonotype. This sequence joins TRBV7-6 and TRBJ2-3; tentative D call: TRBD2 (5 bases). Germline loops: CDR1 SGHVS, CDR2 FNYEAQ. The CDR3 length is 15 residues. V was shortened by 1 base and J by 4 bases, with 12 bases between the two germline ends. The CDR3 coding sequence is TGTGCCAGCAGCTTAGGTTTAGGCGGGTCAGATACGCAGTATTTT. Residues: CASSLGLGGSDTQYF.

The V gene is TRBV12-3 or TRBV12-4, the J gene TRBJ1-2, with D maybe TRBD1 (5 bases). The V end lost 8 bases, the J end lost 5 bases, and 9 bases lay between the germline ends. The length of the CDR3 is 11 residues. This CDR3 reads CASGRGYGYTF. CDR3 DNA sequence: TGTGCCAGCGGACGGGGGTATGGCTACACCTTC.

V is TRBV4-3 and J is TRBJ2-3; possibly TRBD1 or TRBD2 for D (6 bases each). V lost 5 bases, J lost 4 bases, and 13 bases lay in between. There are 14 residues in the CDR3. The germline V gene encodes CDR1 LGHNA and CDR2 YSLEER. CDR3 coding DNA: TGCGCCAGCAGCAGGGGGGAAGAAGCAGATACGCAGTATTTT. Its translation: CASSRGEEADTQYF.

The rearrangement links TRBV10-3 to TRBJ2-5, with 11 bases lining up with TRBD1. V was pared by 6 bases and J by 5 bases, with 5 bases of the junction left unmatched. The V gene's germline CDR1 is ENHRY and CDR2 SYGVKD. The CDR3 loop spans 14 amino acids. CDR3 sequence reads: CAISGTGGHETQYF. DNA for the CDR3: TGTGCCATCAGCGGGACAGGGGGTCATGAGACCCAGTACTTC.